The subject of this entry is one TCR beta chain. With 3 bases removed from V and 10 bases from J, the gap between germline ends came to 14 bases. The germline V gene encodes CDR1 DFQATT and CDR2 SNEGSKA (reference sequence). CDR3 length: 12 residues. The sample comes from a study of blood T cell repertoires in COVID-19. Study as a whole: Acute and convalescent COVID-19 samples came from the United States, Italy and Spain.

Under the authors' procedure: From reference gene primer amplification, estimates of nucleated cell counts were derived. Some clones are missing from TCRdb's copy, which holds only in-frame ones; the method was immunoSEQ multiplex PCR. Clone size and the V and J calls come from that table; the DNA yielded D and trimming. The table includes some 60,000 clones, almost 85% detected once. The genes are TRBV20-1 and TRBJ2-3; D may be TRBD1 (6 bases). The sequence was obtained from a human donor in a cohort sampled during active COVID-19. The sample consisted of peripheral blood. CDR3 sequence (DNA): TGCAGTGCTAGTCAGGGGCCCCTGGCGCAGTATTTT. It codes for CSASQGPLAQYF.